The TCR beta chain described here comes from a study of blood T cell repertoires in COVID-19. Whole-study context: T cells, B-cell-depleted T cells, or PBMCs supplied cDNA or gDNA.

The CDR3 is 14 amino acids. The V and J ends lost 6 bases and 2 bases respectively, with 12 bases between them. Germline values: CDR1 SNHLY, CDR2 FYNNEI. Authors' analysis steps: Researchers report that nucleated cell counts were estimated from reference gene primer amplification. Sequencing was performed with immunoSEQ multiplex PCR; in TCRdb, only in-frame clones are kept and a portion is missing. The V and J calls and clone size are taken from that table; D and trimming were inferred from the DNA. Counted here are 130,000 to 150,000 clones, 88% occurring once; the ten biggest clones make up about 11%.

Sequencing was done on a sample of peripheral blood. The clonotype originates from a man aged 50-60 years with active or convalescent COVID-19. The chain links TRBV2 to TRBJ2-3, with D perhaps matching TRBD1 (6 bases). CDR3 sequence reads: CASSRQAATDTQYF. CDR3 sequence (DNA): TGTGCCAGCAGCCGACAGGCTGCCACAGATACGCAGTATTTT.